The 32 T cell receptor beta chains below come from one sample, sequenced in a study of shared clonotypes between healthy human individuals. Produced via immunoSEQ multiplex PCR; TCRdb's table is partial and in-frame only. In the table there are some 2.1 million clones, about 95% of which are singletons. Specimen: naive CD4+ T cells sorted from blood. Subset given: CD45RA+ positively selected. All receptors come from a man between 18 and 35 years old in good health.

V gene TRBV5-4 combines with J gene TRBJ1-1, with D perhaps TRBD1 (6 bases). Germline assignment: CDR1 SGHNT and CDR2 YYREEE (reference sequence). V was trimmed by 0 bases and J by 1 base, leaving 10 bases between them. The CDR3 consists of 15 residues. CDR3 nucleotides: TGTGCCAGCAGCTTGGTACAGGGCACGAACACTGAAGCTTTCTTT. Residues: CASSLVQGTNTEAFF. Complete variable domain (other parts from reference TRBV5-4 and TRBJ1-1): ETGVTQSPTHLIKTRGQQVTLRCSSQSGHNTVSWYQQALGQGPQFIFQYYREEENGRGNFPPRFSGLQFPNYSSELNVNALELDDSALYLCASSLVQGTNTEAFFGQGTRLTVV.

The DNA of the CDR3 is TGTGCCACCGGGGTCGGGCAGGGGTTGAATCAGCCCCAGCATTTT. Its translation is CATGVGQGLNQPQHF. This chain links TRBV10-3 with TRBJ1-5; D might be TRBD1 (6 bases). Germline CDR1 ENHRY, CDR2 SYGVKD. V was trimmed by 10 bases and J by 4 bases, leaving 20 bases between them. The CDR3 spans 15 residues.

The chain has TRBV10-1 and TRBJ1-2; no firm D call. The CDR3 length is 13 residues. V shed 4 bases and J shed 8 bases, with 14 bases lying between them. Germline CDR1 reads WNHNN; CDR2 reads SYGVQD (reference sequence). For the CDR3, the DNA is TGCGCCAGCAGTGCGGACCTCTATGGCGGCTACACCTTC. It translates to CASSADLYGGYTF.

The gene calls are TRBV18 and TRBJ1-4; possible D gene TRBD1, 6 bases. In germline, CDR1 is KGHSH, CDR2 LQKENI. This CDR3 has 15 amino acids. V gave up 6 bases and J gave up 5 bases, with 16 bases separating them. The CDR3 nucleotides are TGTGCCAGCTCGCTCACGGACAGTTCGAATGAAAAACTGTTTTTT. Protein sequence: CASSLTDSSNEKLFF.

V and J are TRBV28 and TRBJ2-7; D gene uncertain. The germline gives CDR1 MDHEN, CDR2 SYDVKM. Trimming took off 6 bases at V and 0 bases at J, with 6 bases between the two ends. The length of the CDR3 is 12 residues. The CDR3 reads CASRSVSYEQYF. Here the CDR3 DNA reads TGTGCCAGCAGATCTGTCTCCTACGAGCAGTACTTC.

V usage is TRBV11-3 and J usage is TRBJ2-3; the D is unclear. Trimming shortened V by 5 bases and J by 11 bases, and 14 bases separated the two germline ends. The CDR3 sequence is 12 residues long. CDR1 and CDR2 from the germline V gene are SGHNT and YENEEA. This CDR3 reads CASSPRPPLQYF. The CDR3 DNA reads as TGTGCCAGCAGCCCTCGACCGCCATTGCAGTATTTT.

The V gene is TRBV7-2, the J gene TRBJ2-7; 7 nucleotides line up with TRBD2. The germline V gene has CDR1 SGHTA and CDR2 FQGNSA. The CDR3 is made up of 16 amino acids. The junction had 12 bases not matched to a gene; V was cut back by 2 bases and J by 5 bases. The CDR3 protein is CASSLNPAGVGNEQYF. DNA for the CDR3: TGTGCCAGCAGCTTAAACCCTGCGGGAGTCGGAAACGAGCAGTACTTC.

The chain recombines TRBV10-1 with TRBJ2-3; no reliable D call. The V and J ends lost 0 bases and 9 bases respectively, with 10 bases between them. The CDR3 runs 13 residues. Germline CDR1 and CDR2: WNHNN and SYGVQD (reference sequence). Written as DNA, the CDR3 is TGCGCCAGCAGTGAGTCAGCCGCTGGAACGCAGTATTTT. This codes for CASSESAAGTQYF.

The V and J genes are TRBV5-1 and TRBJ2-5; 7 bases line up with TRBD1. Germline assignment: CDR1 SGHRS and CDR2 YFSETQ. The CDR3 is 13 amino acids. V shed 6 bases, J shed 4 bases, and the junction held 6 bases outside the gene matches. In DNA, the CDR3 is TGCGCCAGCAATCCGACAGGGATAGAGACCCAGTACTTC. It translates to CASNPTGIETQYF. The full variable domain, with the rest looked up from reference TRBV5-1 and TRBJ2-5, is KAGVTQTPRYLIKTRGQQVTLSCSPISGHRSVSWYQQTPGQGLQFLFEYFSETQRNKGNFPGRFSGRQFSNSRSEMNVSTLELGDSALYLCASNPTGIETQYFGPGTRLLVL.

The rearrangement uses TRBV4-3 and TRBJ2-7; a possible D gene is TRBD2 (5 bases). Germline lookup yields CDR1 LGHNA and CDR2 YSLEER. CDR3 length equals 14 residues. V was shortened by 0 bases and J by 6 bases, with 12 bases between the two germline ends. The CDR3 reads CASSQDRGFGEQYF. The CDR3 coding sequence is TGCGCCAGCAGCCAAGATCGGGGTTTTGGCGAGCAGTACTTC.

The chain has TRBV19 and TRBJ1-5; D gene ambiguous. CDR1 and CDR2 (germline): LNHDA, SQIVND (reference sequence). The CDR3 has 16 residues. Trimming cost V 0 bases and J 7 bases, with 16 bases left between them. CDR3 residues: CASSIDGAESWQPQHF. The CDR3 DNA reads TGTGCCAGTAGTATAGATGGTGCAGAGTCATGGCAGCCCCAGCATTTT.

The CDR3 loop reads CASSQEPSSSGGGYNEQFF. Here the CDR3 DNA reads TGCGCCAGCAGCCAGGAACCCTCATCTAGCGGCGGTGGGTACAATGAGCAGTTCTTC. The chain joins TRBV4-3 to TRBJ2-1; 7 bases agree with TRBD2. Losses at the gene ends were 3 bases for V and 4 bases for J; bases not matched to a gene: 18. The CDR3 runs to 19 residues. Germline lookup yields CDR1 LGHNA and CDR2 YSLEER.

J is TRBJ2-1 and V is TRBV6-5; D remains ambiguous. V was clipped by 6 bases and J by 4 bases, with 7 bases between them. This CDR3 is built from 12 residues. Germline V gene lookup returns CDR1 MNHEY and CDR2 SVGAGI. The DNA of the CDR3 is TGTGCCAGCAGGGCGGAGTACAATGAGCAGTTCTTC. Translating gives CASRAEYNEQFF.

The chain is built from TRBV2 and TRBJ2-1, with D possibly called TRBD1 or TRBD2 (6 bases each). V lost 10 bases to trimming and J lost 1 base, with 26 bases between them. The CDR3 totals 18 residues. The germline CDR1 and CDR2 sequences are SNHLY and FYNNEI. The CDR3 bases are TGTGCCATTCGTATCCGAGGGGGGTCCCGGGGATCCTACAATGAGCAGTTCTTC. It specifies CAIRIRGGSRGSYNEQFF.

V gene TRBV30 combines with J gene TRBJ2-7, with a possible D match to TRBD1 (6 bases). This CDR3 is built from 14 residues. The germline CDR1 and CDR2 sequences are GTSNPN and SVGIG (reference sequence). The ends were cut back, 4 bases at V and 0 bases at J, with 13 bases in the middle. The CDR3 sequence is CAWTQRGSSYEQYF. The CDR3 DNA reads TGTGCCTGGACCCAGAGGGGGAGCTCCTACGAGCAGTACTTC.

V and J are TRBV10-3 and TRBJ2-1, with 9 positions matching TRBD1. Looked up from germline, CDR1 is ENHRY and CDR2 is SYGVKD. This CDR3 is 12 amino acids long. V was pared by 6 bases and J by 9 bases, with 3 bases of the junction left unmatched. The chain's CDR3 is CAIRGQGGEQFF. CDR3 sequence (DNA): TGTGCCATCAGGGGACAGGGTGGTGAGCAGTTCTTC.

This chain uses TRBV18 with TRBJ2-7; a possible D gene is TRBD1 (6 bases). This CDR3 is 16 amino acids long. Germline CDR1 and CDR2: KGHSH and LQKENI. Trimming removed 1 base from V and 0 bases from J, with 13 bases in between. CDR3 nucleotides: TGTGCCAGCTCACCACAAACTTCACAGGGCTCCTACGAGCAGTACTTC. As protein: CASSPQTSQGSYEQYF.

This clone came up once. The chain links TRBV4-3 to TRBJ2-3, with TRBD2 matching 9 bases. The CDR3 length is 16 residues. Germline V gives CDR1 LGHNA, CDR2 YSLEER. The junction had 3 bases not matched to a gene; V was cut back by 1 base and J by 1 base. The CDR3 nucleotides read TGCGCCAGCAGCCAAGTACAGCGGGGGGGCACAGATACGCAGTATTTT. Protein: CASSQVQRGGTDTQYF.

This rearrangement joins TRBV7-8 to TRBJ1-3; D ambiguous. Germline V gene lookup returns CDR1 SGHVS and CDR2 FQNEAQ. This CDR3 contains 11 residues. V lost 8 bases, J lost 2 bases, and 4 bases lay in between. The CDR3 DNA is TGTGCCAGCGGGGCTGGAAACACCATATATTTT. Translation gives CASGAGNTIYF.

V is TRBV4-2 and J is TRBJ2-1; TRBD1 might be the D (6 bases). Looked up from germline, CDR1 is LGHNA and CDR2 is YNFKEQ. Trimming left V 3 bases short and J 8 bases short, with 17 bases between. There are 15 residues in the CDR3. DNA of the CDR3: TGTGCCAGCAGCCAGTTGAGTGGGGGCCCTGATGAGCAGTTCTTC. Its protein product is CASSQLSGGPDEQFF.

The table lists this clone with a count of one. The chain links TRBV5-4 to TRBJ1-1; a possible D gene is TRBD1 (5 bases). Germline CDR1 is SGHNT and CDR2 is YYREEE (reference sequence). The CDR3 loop spans 15 amino acids. Between the trimmed V and J ends, which lost 5 bases and 0 bases, there was a span of 14 bases. This CDR3 reads CASRRDVDLNTEAFF. The CDR3 DNA sequence: TGTGCCAGCAGGCGGGACGTTGATTTGAACACTGAAGCTTTCTTT.

V and J are TRBV18 and TRBJ2-5; weak D call: TRBD1 (5 bases). Germline CDR1 reads KGHSH; CDR2 reads LQKENI. The CDR3 is 16 residues long. V was clipped by 0 bases and J by 7 bases, with 18 bases between them. The CDR3, as DNA: TGTGCCAGCTCACCACCGGGCCAGCGTGGGGCTGGGACCCAGTACTTC. Protein product: CASSPPGQRGAGTQYF.

In its sample, this clone was seen a few times. V usage is TRBV5-1 and J usage is TRBJ2-7; D is perhaps TRBD2 (6 bases). V lost 0 bases and J lost 8, with 15 bases in between. The germline V gene has CDR1 SGHRS and CDR2 YFSETQ. This CDR3 has 14 residues. The DNA for the CDR3 is TGCGCCAGCAGCTTGGGAGGGCAGGGAGGAAAGCAGTACTTC. Its translation: CASSLGGQGGKQYF.

This chain links TRBV5-4 with TRBJ2-1, with D perhaps assigned TRBD1 or TRBD2 (5 bases each). The CDR3 is 14 amino acids. V was cut by 3 bases and J by 7 bases, with 14 bases left in between. Germline loops: CDR1 SGHNT, CDR2 YYREEE (reference sequence). The CDR3 sequence: CASSYRDGLNEQFF. The CDR3 DNA reads TGTGCCAGCAGCTACCGGGACGGCCTGAATGAGCAGTTCTTC.

The gene calls are TRBV9 and TRBJ2-3; D gene ambiguous. CDR1 and CDR2 from the germline V gene are SGDLS and YYNGEE. Trimming took off 3 bases at V and 0 bases at J, with 17 bases between the two ends. This CDR3 contains 17 residues. CDR3 in amino acids: CASSGPSALSSTDTQYF. In DNA, the CDR3 is TGTGCCAGCAGCGGCCCCTCCGCTTTATCTAGCACAGATACGCAGTATTTT.

Points on this clone: The junction and the germline gene differ at one end; a read error may be behind it. The CDR3 bases are TGTGCTAGCAGCTTAGGGACAATTACCTACGAGCAGTACTTC. Protein product: CASSLGTITYEQYF. The V gene is TRBV7-7, the J gene TRBJ2-7; D possibly corresponds to TRBD1 (6 bases). CDR1 is SSHAT, CDR2 FNYEAQ, per germline (reference sequence). The CDR3 spans 14 residues.

V and J are TRBV7-8 and TRBJ2-5, with D uncertain. This CDR3 has 16 amino acids. V lost 1 base and J lost 1, with 13 bases in between. The germline CDR1 and CDR2 sequences are SGHVS and FQNEAQ. CDR3 DNA sequence: TGTGCCAGCAGCTTAGGGGTGTGGGCCAGCCAAGAGACCCAGTACTTC. Its protein is CASSLGVWASQETQYF. Full variable domain (rest looked up from reference TRBV7-8 and TRBJ2-5): GAGVSQSPRYKVAKRGQDVALRCDPISGHVSLFWYQQALGQGPEFLTYFQNEAQLDKSGLPSDRFFAERPEGSVSTLKIQRTQQEDSAVYLCASSLGVWASQETQYFGPGTRLLVL.

Worth noting for this clone: A much larger clone lies a single base off, so this may be a read error. The rearrangement joins TRBV30 to TRBJ2-2, with 9 bases identical to TRBD2. The V gene end was trimmed by 3 bases and the J gene end by 7 bases; junction bases not matched to a gene: 6. CDR1 GTSNPN and CDR2 SVGIG come from the germline V gene (reference sequence). The CDR3 sequence is 14 residues long. In DNA form, the CDR3 reads TGTGCCTGGAGACATAGCGGGGGACGCGGGGAGCTGTTTTTT. It is translated as CAWRHSGGRGELFF.

The rearrangement links TRBV7-2 to TRBJ2-3, with 8 bases fitting TRBD2. V was clipped by 5 bases and J by 4 bases; unmatched bases: 8. Germline values: CDR1 SGHTA, CDR2 FQGNSA. The CDR3 has 15 amino acids. CDR3 loop: CASSRRTSSPDTQYF. The CDR3 DNA reads as TGTGCCAGCAGCCGTCGGACTAGCAGCCCAGATACGCAGTATTTT.

The chain joins TRBV2 to TRBJ2-7; 10 bases agree with TRBD1. The CDR3 spans 13 residues. CDR1 is SNHLY and CDR2 is FYNNEI in the germline V gene. With 8 bases clipped from V and 3 bases from J, the junction kept 4 bases outside the gene matches. The CDR3 sequence is CASETGGLYEQYF. The CDR3 coding sequence is TGTGCCAGCGAGACAGGGGGCCTCTACGAGCAGTACTTC. The whole variable domain, remainder taken from reference TRBV2 and TRBJ2-7, is EPEVTQTPSHQVTQMGQEVILRCVPISNHLYFYWYRQILGQKVEFLVSFYNNEISEKSEIFDDQFSVERPDGSNFTLKIRSTKLEDSAMYFCASETGGLYEQYFGPGTRLTVT.

V and J are TRBV5-1 and TRBJ2-7, with D perhaps being TRBD1 or TRBD2 (6 bases each). V lost 4 bases to trimming and J lost 2 bases, with 13 bases between them. CDR1 and CDR2 (germline): SGHRS, YFSETQ. The CDR3 consists of 14 residues. The CDR3 DNA is TGCGCCAGCAGCGAAGGGGGGCTGACCTACGAGCAGTACTTC. Protein sequence: CASSEGGLTYEQYF.

This sequence joins TRBV15 and TRBJ2-7; 13 bases map to TRBD2. V lost 2 bases and J lost 0; bases outside the gene matches: 1. Germline V CDR1 and CDR2: LNHNV, YYDKDF (reference sequence). This CDR3 region has 16 residues. This chain's CDR3 is CATSRWTSGGSYEQYF. The CDR3 nucleotides are TGTGCCACCAGCAGATGGACTAGCGGGGGCTCCTACGAGCAGTACTTC. The whole variable domain, filled in from reference TRBV15 and TRBJ2-7, reads DAMVIQNPRYQVTQFGKPVTLSCSQTLNHNVMYWYQQKSSQAPKLLFHYYDKDFNNEADTPDNFQSRRPNTSFCFLDIRSPGLGDTAMYLCATSRWTSGGSYEQYFGPGTRLTVT.